These T cell receptor beta chains were read from a single sample in a study of T cell responses to AZD1222 COVID-19 vaccine. Clones were read by immunoSEQ multiplex PCR, and TCRdb kept only the in-frame ones, dropping some. The sample records roughly 160,000 clones, roughly 90% being singletons. The starting material was peripheral blood, obtained on day 0 of AZD1222 vaccination. The receptors shown here come from an adult in good health. Each CDR3 is given with its conserved first and last residue. D genes are given only for firm matches. Rows give clone size only sometimes, using once, few, many, or a class for an expanded clone.

length: 14; D: -; J: TRBJ1-2; size: -; V: TRBV7-2; DNA: TGTGCCAGCAGCTTGGCTAGGGGGGGCTATGGCTACACCTTC; CDR3: CASSLARGGYGYTF
length: 14; D: TRBD1; J: TRBJ1-4; size: -; V: TRBV9; DNA: TGTGCCAGCAGCGCTGGGGACAGGAATGAAAAACTGTTTTTT; CDR3: CASSAGDRNEKLFF
length: 14; D: TRBD1; J: TRBJ1-2; size: -; V: TRBV5-6; DNA: TGTGCCAGCGGGGGACAGGGGGTTTCCTATGGCTACACCTTC; CDR3: CASGGQGVSYGYTF
length: 13; D: -; J: TRBJ1-1; size: -; V: TRBV6-5; DNA: TGTGCCACAAGTAGAGACTTTCGAACTGAAGCTTTCTTT; CDR3: CATSRDFRTEAFF
length: 16; D: -; J: TRBJ1-5; size: -; V: TRBV28; DNA: TGTGCCAGCACTCCCGACAGCCTCTATAGCAATCAGCCCCAGCATTTT; CDR3: CASTPDSLYSNQPQHF
length: 17; D: -; J: TRBJ1-6; size: -; V: TRBV27; DNA: TGTGCCAGCAGTTCGCCGCAGAGCTTCTCCTATAATTCACCCCTCCACTTT; CDR3: CASSSPQSFSYNSPLHF
length: 13; D: -; J: TRBJ2-7; size: few; V: TRBV12-3/TRBV12-4; DNA: TGTGCCAGCAGTTTAAGGGTGTCCTACGAGCAGTACTTC; CDR3: CASSLRVSYEQYF
length: 12; D: -; J: TRBJ2-3; size: -; V: TRBV7-9; DNA: TGTGCCAGCAGCTTGGGACGGGAGACGCAGTATTTT; CDR3: CASSLGRETQYF
length: 16; D: TRBD2; J: TRBJ2-5; size: -; V: TRBV5-4; DNA: TGTGCCAGCAGCAAGGGACTAGCGGGAATGGAGGAGACCCAGTACTTC; CDR3: CASSKGLAGMEETQYF
length: 14; D: TRBD1; J: TRBJ1-2; size: -; V: TRBV7-9; DNA: TGTGCCAGCAGCTTAGAGGGGGCTCGCGATGGCTACACCTTC; CDR3: CASSLEGARDGYTF
length: 13; D: TRBD1; J: TRBJ1-5; size: -; V: TRBV29-1; DNA: TGCAGCGTCGTGGACAGGGCAGGACAGCCCCAGCATTTT; CDR3: CSVVDRAGQPQHF
length: 15; D: TRBD1; J: TRBJ2-1; size: -; V: TRBV24-1; DNA: TGTGCCACCAGGGCGACAGGGCTTTCCTACAATGAGCAGTTCTTC; CDR3: CATRATGLSYNEQFF
length: 16; D: -; J: TRBJ1-2; size: -; V: TRBV9; DNA: TGTGCCAGCAGCGTAGGGAGGGCAACAAAGAACTATGGCTACACCTTC; CDR3: CASSVGRATKNYGYTF
length: 16; D: TRBD1; J: TRBJ1-4; size: -; V: TRBV28; DNA: TGTGCCAGCAGTTTAAGTGGGACAGGGGTTTCGGAAAAACTGTTTTTT; CDR3: CASSLSGTGVSEKLFF
length: 16; D: TRBD1; J: TRBJ1-1; size: -; V: TRBV27; DNA: TGTGCCAGCAGTTTATGGGCGACAGGGACGAACACTGAAGCTTTCTTT; CDR3: CASSLWATGTNTEAFF
length: 16; D: -; J: TRBJ1-6; size: -; V: TRBV6-5; DNA: TGTGCCAGCAGTTACGATTCGGGGGGACCCAATTCACCCCTCCACTTT; CDR3: CASSYDSGGPNSPLHF
length: 14; D: -; J: TRBJ1-4; size: -; V: TRBV18; DNA: TGTGCCAGCTCACCACCGGCAACTAATGAAAAACTGTTTTTT; CDR3: CASSPPATNEKLFF
length: 14; D: -; J: TRBJ2-7; size: -; V: TRBV20-1; DNA: TGCAGTGCTAGTCTCGGACAGTCTATCTACGAGCAGTACTTC; CDR3: CSASLGQSIYEQYF
length: 14; D: -; J: TRBJ1-1; size: -; V: TRBV7-2; DNA: TGTGCCAGCAGCTTAGTCGCGATGAACACTGAAGCTTTCTTT; CDR3: CASSLVAMNTEAFF
length: 17; D: -; J: TRBJ2-3; size: -; V: TRBV5-5; DNA: TGTGCCAGCAGCTTGGGGCTAGAGAGTTTACCCACAGATACGCAGTATTTT; CDR3: CASSLGLESLPTDTQYF
length: 13; D: -; J: TRBJ1-5; size: -; V: TRBV7-2; DNA: TGTGCCAGCAGCTTGGGACACGATCAGCCCCAGCATTTT; CDR3: CASSLGHDQPQHF
length: 14; D: -; J: TRBJ1-1; size: -; V: TRBV9; DNA: TGTGCCAGCAGCAGTGGACCCTTGAACACTGAAGCTTTCTTT; CDR3: CASSSGPLNTEAFF
length: 12; D: -; J: TRBJ1-1; size: once; V: TRBV24-1; DNA: TGTGCCACCAGTGATTACGGAACTGAAGCTTTCTTT; CDR3: CATSDYGTEAFF
length: 14; D: -; J: TRBJ1-6; size: -; V: TRBV25-1; DNA: TGTGCCAGCAGTGAATCCCCCTATAATTCACCCCTCCACTTT; CDR3: CASSESPYNSPLHF
length: 16; D: -; J: TRBJ2-7; size: -; V: TRBV28; DNA: TGTGCCAGCAGTTTCCGTGCCAGGGGAAGAATCTACGAGCAGTACTTC; CDR3: CASSFRARGRIYEQYF
length: 17; D: -; J: TRBJ1-5; size: -; V: TRBV19; DNA: TGTGCCAGTACCCCAAGATGGGACCTTCAATGGAATCAGCCCCAGCATTTT; CDR3: CASTPRWDLQWNQPQHF
length: 14; D: -; J: TRBJ1-1; size: -; V: TRBV19; DNA: TGTGCCAGTATCCGGCGGGGCGGTGGAACTGAAGCTTTCTTT; CDR3: CASIRRGGGTEAFF
length: 14; D: TRBD1; J: TRBJ1-5; size: -; V: TRBV11-2; DNA: TGTGCCAGCAGCAATGGACAGGGAAATCAGCCCCAGCATTTT; CDR3: CASSNGQGNQPQHF
length: 15; D: TRBD1; J: TRBJ2-1; size: -; V: TRBV5-1; DNA: TGCGCCAGCCTACCATCAGGGGGCTCCTACAATGAGCAGTTCTTC; CDR3: CASLPSGGSYNEQFF
length: 14; D: -; J: TRBJ2-2; size: once; V: TRBV27; DNA: TGTGCCAGCAGCGCTCGGTGGAACACCGGGGAGCTGTTTTTT; CDR3: CASSARWNTGELFF
length: 16; D: TRBD1; J: TRBJ1-6; size: -; V: TRBV18; DNA: TGTGCCAGCTCACTAAGCGGACAGGGGTATGATTCACCCCTCCACTTT; CDR3: CASSLSGQGYDSPLHF